Below, one T cell receptor beta chain is given with its context. This sample is part of a study of blood T cell repertoires in COVID-19. The CDR3 is made up of 15 amino acids. The V segment lost 7 bases and the J segment 7 bases; nucleotides outside the gene matches: 13. The V gene's germline CDR1 is ENHRY and CDR2 SYGVKD. Using immunoSEQ multiplex PCR, the repertoire was profiled, and TCRdb retains in-frame clones only, with some absent. There are more than 300,000 clones in the sample; around nine tenths occur only once, and around 6.6% lies in the top ten. The source of this sequence is a woman aged 70-85 years with COVID-19, enrolled during active disease. The V gene is TRBV10-3, the J gene TRBJ1-2; 9 nucleotides line up with TRBD1. The sample was peripheral blood. The CDR3 region is CAITRQGGDFGGYTF. CDR3 bases: TGTGCCATCACTCGACAGGGGGGGGACTTCGGTGGCTACACCTTC.